This TCR beta chain was observed in a study of blood T cells in healthy people across ages. CDR1 is LGHNA and CDR2 is YSLEER in the germline V gene. The CDR3 has 14 amino acids. Trimming took 0 bases from V and 4 from J, leaving 8 bases between them. Whole-study results and caveats: Roughly linear age-related decline in beta diversity appeared, significant by age 40.

A note on this clonotype: Its antigen is as yet unknown.

Using a J-beta primer mix together with a sample-barcoded 5' primer, a second PCR was run for roughly 7 to 12 cycles. TCRdb passed the 5' RACE reads through MiXCR, listing each CDR3 protein once. The table records some 730,000 distinct CDR3 sequences, approximately 22% of them present only once. The origin of this receptor is a man aged 65-85 years in good health. The chain couples TRBV4-3 to TRBJ2-3; D may be TRBD2 (6 bases). Sequenced: blood. The CDR3 DNA reads TGCGCCAGCAGCCAAGATCCGGGAGCAGATACGCAGTATTTT. Translation: CASSQDPGADTQYF.